This T cell receptor beta chain was captured in a study of T cell responses to AZD1222 COVID-19 vaccine. The germline gives CDR1 MNHEY, CDR2 SVGAGI. The ends were cut back, 0 bases at V and 3 bases at J, with 6 bases in the middle. This CDR3 contains 14 residues. The method was immunoSEQ multiplex PCR; TCRdb's version includes in-frame clones alone and lacks a portion of them. The sample includes about 150,000 clones, 80% to 95% of them seen just once. This chain connects TRBV6-5 to TRBJ2-1; D unresolved. The starting material was peripheral blood, obtained 28 days after the second AZD1222 dose. The clonotype comes from an adult who received the AZD1222 COVID-19 vaccine. The CDR3 spells CASSYSADYNEQFF. The CDR3 DNA follows: TGTGCCAGCAGTTACTCGGCGGACTACAATGAGCAGTTCTTC.